This record looks at one T cell receptor beta chain sequence and its context. Its specificity is unknown. These data come from a study of shared clonotypes between healthy human individuals. Study-level results: In contrast to clonotypes shared by all four donors, non-shared clonotypes had lower generation probabilities.

Each PCR replicate from the sorted subsets contained about 200 ng DNA, which is about 30,000 T cell genomes. The assay was immunoSEQ multiplex PCR, and TCRdb's table has in-frame clones only and misses some. Seen here are around 2,000,000 clones, approximately 95% observed once, and the top ten hold around 1%. Naive CD8 isolation took CD45RO-negative cells positively selected for CCR7 and excluded terminally differentiated effector memory CD45RA+ cells. All participating donors were Caucasian adults from Nashville, Tennessee. The CDR3 consists of 13 residues. The germline V gene has CDR1 MNHEY and CDR2 SVGAGI. Trimming cost V 10 bases and J 8 bases, with 20 bases left between them.

The chain is built from TRBV6-5 and TRBJ1-1, with D perhaps matching TRBD1 (5 bases). Source material: naive CD8+ T cells sorted from blood. The clonotype originates from a man aged 18 to 30 in good health. The DNA of the CDR3 is TGTGCCACACAACCCGGGGCCTCGACCGAAGCTTTCTTT. It specifies CATQPGASTEAFF.